Following are 20 T cell receptor beta chains from one sample sequenced in a study of blood T cell repertoires in COVID-19. Sequenced by immunoSEQ multiplex PCR; TCRdb stores in-frame clones only, minus some. This table holds 75,000 to 90,000 clones, about 90% found once. The sample consisted of peripheral blood. The source of these receptors is a human donor in a cohort sampled during active COVID-19.

In its sample, this clone was seen once. The genes are TRBV19 and TRBJ1-1; 11 nucleotides align to TRBD1. Germline values: CDR1 LNHDA, CDR2 SQIVND (reference sequence). CDR3 length: 15 amino acids. With V trimmed by 5 bases and J by 0 bases, 2 bases remained unmatched. CDR3 loop: CASSLGQGVNTEAFF. The CDR3 DNA is TGTGCCAGTAGTCTGGGACAGGGGGTGAACACTGAAGCTTTCTTT.

The chain couples TRBV5-1 to TRBJ2-2, with D possibly TRBD2 on 5 matching bases. V was clipped by 3 bases and J by 7 bases, with 16 bases between them. This CDR3 has 15 residues. Germline lookup yields CDR1 SGHRS and CDR2 YFSETQ. CDR3 sequence reads: CASSSRGREDGELFF. The CDR3 DNA sequence: TGCGCCAGCAGCTCTCGGGGTAGAGAGGACGGGGAGCTGTTTTTT. The full variable domain, in which reference TRBV5-1 and TRBJ2-2 provide the parts outside the CDR3, is KAGVTQTPRYLIKTRGQQVTLSCSPISGHRSVSWYQQTPGQGLQFLFEYFSETQRNKGNFPGRFSGRQFSNSRSEMNVSTLELGDSALYLCASSSRGREDGELFFGEGSRLTVL.

The CDR3 loop reads CASSQGFRDRPDRPQHF. In nucleotides, the CDR3 is TGTGCCAGCAGCCAAGGGTTCCGGGACAGGCCTGATCGACCCCAGCATTTT. The rearrangement uses TRBV3-1 (or the pseudogene TRBV3-2) and TRBJ1-5; TRBD1 aligns across 8 bases. This CDR3 is built from 17 residues. Germline values: CDR1 LGHDT, CDR2 YNNKEL (reference sequence). The junction had 15 bases not matched to a gene; V was cut back by 1 base and J by 10 bases.

As regards this clone: The same CDR3 can be traced to other DNA sequences in this sample. The rearrangement uses TRBV3-1 (or the pseudogene TRBV3-2) and TRBJ1-2, with TRBD1 matching over 8 bases. Germline V gene sequence: CDR1 LGHDT, CDR2 YNNKEL (reference sequence). This CDR3 has 13 residues. The J segment lost 5 bases and the V segment lost 1 base, leaving 0 bases of the junction unmatched. The CDR3 spells CASSQGQGYGYTF. CDR3 in DNA: TGTGCCAGCAGCCAAGGACAGGGGTATGGCTACACCTTC.

The J gene is TRBJ1-2, the V gene TRBV7-8; the D gene is possibly TRBD1 (6 bases). Germline-derived CDR1 and CDR2 are SGHVS and FQNEAQ. This CDR3 has 13 amino acids. V shed 5 bases and J shed 3 bases, with 10 bases lying between them. CDR3 nucleotide sequence: TGTGCCAGCAGCCCCCCAGGGGACTATGGCTACACCTTC. It yields the protein CASSPPGDYGYTF.

CDR3 DNA sequence: TGTGCCAGCAGCCAAGACCGGGGGGGTCTAACCTCTGGAAACACCATATATTTT. It encodes CASSQDRGGLTSGNTIYF. The chain joins TRBV4-2 to TRBJ1-3; weak D call: TRBD1 (5 bases). Trimming took off 0 bases at V and 0 bases at J, with 15 bases between the two ends. CDR3 length equals 18 residues. Germline V gene data show CDR1 as LGHNA and CDR2 as YNFKEQ.

The rearrangement uses TRBV11-2 and TRBJ2-5; D is perhaps TRBD1 (7 bases). CDR1 is SGHAT, CDR2 FQNNGV, per germline. The CDR3 extends over 18 amino acids. V lost 2 bases and J 2 bases, leaving 21 bases between the germline ends. Written as DNA, the CDR3 is TGTGCCAGCAGCTTACGACAGGGAGGCCTTACCTGGCAAGAGACCCAGTACTTC. As protein: CASSLRQGGLTWQETQYF.

The V and J genes are TRBV5-6 and TRBJ2-7, with 9 bases lining up with TRBD1. V trimming: 3 bases; J trimming: 2 bases; junction bases outside the gene matches: 6. This CDR3 is 15 amino acids long. Germline V gene data show CDR1 as SGHDT and CDR2 as YYEEEE. CDR3 in amino acids: CASSSPGTGTYEQYF. CDR3 sequence (DNA): TGTGCCAGCAGCTCACCGGGGACAGGGACCTACGAGCAGTACTTC.

The chain employs TRBV14 and TRBJ2-5; D gene unclear. Between the trimmed V and J ends, which lost 2 bases and 5 bases, there was a span of 12 bases. The CDR3 is 14 residues long. Per the germline V gene, CDR1 is SGHDN and CDR2 is FVKESK. The CDR3 is CASSQLGHRETQYF. The CDR3 bases are TGTGCCAGCAGCCAACTGGGCCATCGTGAGACCCAGTACTTC.

J is TRBJ2-3 and V is TRBV4-1; perhaps TRBD1 as D (7 bases). Germline assignment: CDR1 MGHRA and CDR2 YSYEKL. The CDR3 runs to 18 residues. V was shortened by 2 bases and J by 4 bases, with 22 bases between the two germline ends. CDR3 sequence reads: CASSQPRGRGERSDTQYF. The CDR3 bases are TGCGCCAGCAGCCAACCACGGGGCAGGGGGGAGCGGTCAGATACGCAGTATTTT.

This clone is large by share. The chain couples TRBV23-1 to TRBJ1-2; 9 bases are a match to TRBD1. TRBV23-1 is placed among ORFs of uncertain function. CDR3 size: 18 residues. V was pared by 0 bases and J by 8 bases, with 16 bases of the junction left unmatched. CDR3 protein: CASSQSLLWDRVLEGYTF. As DNA, the CDR3 is TGCGCCAGCAGTCAATCGCTTTTATGGGACAGGGTACTTGAGGGCTACACCTTC.

The chain carries TRBV19 and TRBJ2-7; 9 bases agree with TRBD1. Germline loops: CDR1 LNHDA, CDR2 SQIVND (reference sequence). The CDR3 spans 14 residues. Germline trimming cut 1 base from V and 4 bases from J; bases unmatched to any gene: 2. CDR3 bases: TGTGCCAGTAGTATAGCCGGGACAGGGTACGAGCAGTACTTC. Protein: CASSIAGTGYEQYF.

This chain links TRBV9 with TRBJ1-2; 7 bases map to TRBD1. Germline loops: CDR1 SGDLS, CDR2 YYNGEE. The trim removed 4 bases at V and 0 bases at J, leaving 6 bases unmatched. The CDR3 is made up of 15 amino acids. CDR3 coding DNA: TGTGCCAGCAGCACCCTGGGACAGTCTAACTATGGCTACACCTTC. This sequence encodes CASSTLGQSNYGYTF.

This clone has a single count. The chain employs TRBV19 and TRBJ1-2; TRBD1 aligns across 7 bases. Germline-derived CDR1 and CDR2 are LNHDA and SQIVND (reference sequence). This CDR3 has 14 residues. J lost 4 bases, V lost 6 bases, and 8 bases had no gene match. The CDR3 bases are TGTGCCAGTAGATCGACAGGGATAGGCTATGGCTACACCTTC. Amino acids: CASRSTGIGYGYTF.

The chain carries TRBV27 and TRBJ2-7; the match to TRBD1 covers 9 bases. Germline loops: CDR1 MNHEY, CDR2 SMNVEV (reference sequence). This CDR3 comprises 15 residues. The V gene end was trimmed by 6 bases and the J gene end by 1 base; junction bases not matched to a gene: 7. The CDR3 loop reads CASRSPGTGSYEQYF. The CDR3 DNA is TGTGCCAGCAGATCCCCCGGGACAGGGTCCTACGAGCAGTACTTC.

The CDR3 DNA reads TGCGCCAGCAGCTTCGGTCACAGGAACACCGGGGAGCTGTTTTTT. It is translated as CASSFGHRNTGELFF. The chain links TRBV5-1 to TRBJ2-2; D not resolved. The V gene's germline CDR1 is SGHRS and CDR2 YFSETQ. CDR3 length equals 15 residues. Trimming stripped 2 bases from V and 1 base from J, with 9 bases between.

This clone was seen more than once but under ten times. The rearrangement joins TRBV3-1 (or the pseudogene TRBV3-2) to TRBJ1-1; D is undetermined. CDR1 and CDR2 from the germline V gene are LGHDT and YNNKEL (reference sequence). CDR3 length: 21 residues. Trimming removed 1 base from V and 1 base from J, with 28 bases in between. The CDR3 sequence is CASSQAGGLDKLEKANTEAFF. The CDR3 nucleotides are TGTGCCAGCAGCCAAGCGGGCGGGTTGGATAAGCTCGAGAAGGCGAACACTGAAGCTTTCTTT.

The chain carries TRBV7-2 and TRBJ2-5, with 11 bases matching TRBD2. CDR1 SGHTA and CDR2 FQGNSA come from the germline V gene. The V gene end was trimmed by 4 bases and the J gene end by 5 bases; junction bases not matched to a gene: 3. This CDR3 spans 14 amino acids. CDR3 in DNA: TGTGCCAGCAGCTCGGGACTAGCGGTCGAGACCCAGTACTTC. Its translation: CASSSGLAVETQYF.

The V call is TRBV12-3 or TRBV12-4, the J call TRBJ1-2; TRBD1 might be the D (5 bases). The CDR3 is 12 amino acids. V was shortened by 6 bases and J by 8 bases, with 13 bases between the two germline ends. The CDR3 sequence is CASRGLLGGYTF. As DNA, the CDR3 is TGTGCCAGCAGGGGGCTCCTCGGAGGCTACACCTTC.

This clone was found once. J is TRBJ2-4 and V is TRBV3-1 (or the pseudogene TRBV3-2); D may be TRBD2 (5 bases). V was clipped by 3 bases and J by 5 bases, with 11 bases between them. The CDR3 covers 14 residues. Germline V lookup: CDR1 LGHDT, CDR2 YNNKEL (reference sequence). CDR3 coding DNA: TGTGCCAGCAGCCAGGGTGGGAGTGAAAACATTCAGTACTTC. Translation: CASSQGGSENIQYF.